The 20 T cell receptor beta chains presented below share a single source sample, sequenced in a study of blood T cells in healthy people across ages. With a J-beta primer mix and a sample-barcoded 5' primer, a second PCR ran about 6 to 11 cycles. MiXCR, run by TCRdb on the 5' RACE reads, gives a single entry per CDR3 protein. Among roughly 1,000,000 distinct CDR3 sequences listed, roughly 24% were seen once. The sample also formed part of further work on T cells of mothers and their children.

Sequencing input: blood. The source is a girl under 10 years old in good health.

A few counts support this clonotype. The chain uses TRBV29-1 and TRBJ1-1, with a weak D call TRBD1 (6 bases). The CDR3 extends over 13 amino acids. Looked up from germline, CDR1 is SQVTM and CDR2 is ANQGSEA. V was clipped by 7 bases and J by 2 bases, with 14 bases between them. CDR3 nucleotides: TGCAGCGCCTCGACAGGAATTAACACTGAAGCTTTCTTT. It codes for CSASTGINTEAFF.

This clonotype has only a few counts. Compared with germline, one end of the junction differs, possibly owing to a read error. The chain is built from TRBV5-5 and TRBJ2-1, with 7 positions matching TRBD2. The CDR3 runs 15 residues. Germline values: CDR1 SGHKS, CDR2 YYEKEE (reference sequence). The CDR3 DNA sequence: TGTGTCAGCAGCTTGTATAGCGGGCTAAACAATGAGCAGTTCTTC. This codes for CVSSLYSGLNNEQFF.

CDR3 region: CASSLSLAGDRETQYF. The CDR3, as DNA: TGCGCCAGCAGCTTGTCACTAGCGGGGGATCGGGAGACCCAGTACTTC. The chain links TRBV5-1 to TRBJ2-5, with 11 bases identical to TRBD2. Germline CDR1 is SGHRS and CDR2 is YFSETQ. J lost 5 bases, V lost 1 base, and 7 bases had no gene match. This CDR3 contains 16 residues.

V is TRBV20-1 and J is TRBJ1-2; D is perhaps TRBD1 (5 bases). CDR1 and CDR2 from the germline V gene are DFQATT and SNEGSKA (reference sequence). There are 13 residues in the CDR3. The V and J ends lost 8 bases and 6 bases respectively, with 19 bases between them. CDR3 nucleotide sequence: TGCAGTCCCCTCGGGGGGTATGGAGATGGCTACACCTTC. It codes for CSPLGGYGDGYTF.

This clonotype came up many times. This rearrangement joins TRBV10-1 to TRBJ1-4; D unclear. Trimming took off 3 bases at V and 0 bases at J, with 5 bases between the two ends. Germline CDR1 is WNHNN and CDR2 is SYGVQD (reference sequence). The CDR3 covers 14 residues. CDR3 coding DNA: TGCGCCAGCAGTGAAGATGCAACTAATGAAAAACTGTTTTTT. It codes for CASSEDATNEKLFF.

The V call is TRBV7-9, the J call TRBJ2-5; 10 nucleotides agree with TRBD1. V was clipped by 3 bases and J by 4 bases; unmatched bases: 8. The germline gives CDR1 SEHNR, CDR2 FQNEAQ (reference sequence). This CDR3 has 16 residues. Here the CDR3 reads CASSLLSDRGPETQYF. CDR3 DNA: TGTGCCAGCAGCTTGTTGAGCGACAGGGGGCCAGAGACCCAGTACTTC.

This CDR3 reads CASSDEIPGAFF. The CDR3 region has the DNA TGTGCCAGCAGCGACGAAATTCCTGGGGCTTTCTTT. The V and J genes are TRBV7-2 and TRBJ1-1; D is unclear. V lost 5 bases to trimming and J lost 11 bases, with 15 bases between them. The V gene's germline CDR1 is SGHTA and CDR2 FQGNSA. The CDR3 is made up of 12 amino acids.

The V and J genes are TRBV29-1 and TRBJ2-5; no clear D. The ends were cut back, 3 bases at V and 8 bases at J, with 16 bases in the middle. The CDR3 sequence is 13 residues long. CDR1 and CDR2 from the germline V gene are SQVTM and ANQGSEA. The CDR3 nucleotides read TGCAGCGTTGAGGGTAGGACCATTAGCACCCAGTACTTC. Translation: CSVEGRTISTQYF.

Worth noting for this clonotype: Compared with germline, one end of the junction differs, possibly owing to a read error. The genes are TRBV20-1 and TRBJ2-3; TRBD2 aligns across 9 bases. The CDR3 sequence is 16 residues long. Germline V gene data show CDR1 as DFQATT and CDR2 as SNEGSKA (reference sequence). The CDR3 DNA follows: TGCAGTGCTAGAAACAGAGCGGGGGGCCTCACAGATGCGCAGTATTTT. Residues: CSARNRAGGLTDAQYF.

Concerning this clonotype itself: Compared with germline, one end of the junction differs, possibly owing to a read error. This CDR3 reads CASSLETTGSGANALTF. In nucleotides, the CDR3 is TGTGCCAGCAGCCTTGAAACAACAGGCTCTGGGGCCAACGCCCTGACTTTC. The J gene is TRBJ2-6, the V gene TRBV7-8; the D gene is possibly TRBD1 (5 bases). The germline V gene encodes CDR1 SGHVS and CDR2 FQNEAQ. The CDR3 contains 17 residues.

This rearrangement joins TRBV14 to TRBJ2-7, with a tentative D call TRBD2 (5 bases). This CDR3 spans 14 amino acids. The ends were cut back, 0 bases at V and 5 bases at J, with 11 bases in the middle. Germline lookup yields CDR1 SGHDN and CDR2 FVKESK. CDR3 DNA: TGTGCCAGCAGCCAAGATGCGGGCCCCAACGAGCAGTACTTC. Its translation: CASSQDAGPNEQYF.

The CDR3 DNA reads as TGTGCCAGCAGTTTATCCGGGACAGGGCCGGGCGAGCAGTACTTC. It specifies CASSLSGTGPGEQYF. The chain carries TRBV28 and TRBJ2-7, with 9 bases that match TRBD1. J gave up 6 bases and V 1 base, and 7 bases lay outside the gene matches. The CDR3 spans 15 residues. CDR1 is MDHEN, CDR2 SYDVKM, per germline.

The chain employs TRBV5-6 and TRBJ2-5, with D possibly TRBD1 on 6 matching bases. Trimming cost V 5 bases and J 6 bases, with 17 bases left between them. This CDR3 comprises 14 residues. Per germline, CDR1 SGHDT and CDR2 YYEEEE. This CDR3 reads CASSFGQLAKTQYF. In DNA, the CDR3 is TGTGCCAGCAGTTTCGGACAGCTCGCCAAGACCCAGTACTTC.

This clonotype turned up a few times. No conserved phenylalanine or tryptophan ends this CDR3, so it is likely a read error. The J gene is TRBJ2-5, the V gene TRBV5-1, with a tentative D call TRBD2 (6 bases). The DNA matches TRBJ2-1 better at its end, which makes the J call doubtful. The germline V gene encodes CDR1 SGHRS and CDR2 YFSETQ. The length of the CDR3 is 14 residues. The CDR3 sequence is CASSWGDSYNEQFL. The CDR3 DNA sequence: TGCGCCAGCAGCTGGGGGGACTCTTACAATGAGCAGTTCCTC.

There are a few counts of this clonotype. The rearrangement links TRBV3-1 to TRBJ2-5, with unresolved D. Germline V lookup: CDR1 LGHDT, CDR2 YNNKEL (reference sequence). Deletions cut 2 bases from V and 5 bases from J, with 6 bases between. The CDR3 sequence is 12 residues long. DNA for the CDR3: TGTGCCAGCAGCCAATCATCTGAGACCCAGTACTTC. Protein product: CASSQSSETQYF.

This clonotype showed up just a few times. The genes are TRBV27 and TRBJ2-7; 8 bases align to TRBD1. The V gene end was trimmed by 8 bases and the J gene end by 6 bases; junction bases not matched to a gene: 9. Germline V CDR1 and CDR2: MNHEY, SMNVEV (reference sequence). The CDR3 spans 13 residues. The CDR3 region has the DNA TGTGCCAGCTCCGACAGGGGCCCTCGCGAGCAGTACTTC. As protein: CASSDRGPREQYF.

This clonotype was observed a few times. The CDR3 is CASSLSAAANEKLFF. In nucleotides, the CDR3 is TGTGCCAGCAGCTTATCGGCGGCAGCTAATGAAAAACTGTTTTTT. The V and J genes are TRBV7-9 and TRBJ1-4; unclear D gene. Germline V gene data show CDR1 as SEHNR and CDR2 as FQNEAQ (reference sequence). Trimming took off 2 bases at V and 3 bases at J, with 10 bases between the two ends. The CDR3 is made up of 15 amino acids.

This chain connects TRBV4-1 to TRBJ2-1; TRBD1 matches at 9 bases. This CDR3 is built from 12 residues. The germline V gene has CDR1 MGHRA and CDR2 YSYEKL. V lost 4 bases to trimming and J lost 15 bases; unmatched junction nucleotides: 7. The DNA of the CDR3 is TGCGCCAGCAGCCCACTCCGGGACAGGGTGTTCTTC. Encoded protein: CASSPLRDRVFF.

This clonotype was recorded at least ten times. V usage is TRBV4-3 and J usage is TRBJ1-2; 10 bases are a match to TRBD1. The CDR3 runs 15 residues. V lost 0 bases and J lost 6; bases outside the gene matches: 4. CDR1 LGHNA and CDR2 YSLEER come from the germline V gene. The CDR3 DNA follows: TGCGCCAGCAGCCAAGACGGGACAGGGGTAGATGGCTACACCTTC. It yields the protein CASSQDGTGVDGYTF.

In regard to this clonotype: An end of the junction differs from the germline gene, which may be a read error. This chain uses TRBV4-1 with TRBJ1-5; D remains unclear. Germline lookup yields CDR1 MGHRA and CDR2 YSYEKL. CDR3 length: 17 residues. In nucleotides, the CDR3 is TGCGCCAGCGGCCAACCTAGCGGACCCCTTAATTATCAGCCCCAGCATTTT. Translating it yields CASGQPSGPLNYQPQHF.